This T cell receptor beta chain was observed in a study of CD8+ T cells in alopecia areata. In each case, RNA was isolated and then reverse transcribed into cDNA as the sequencing template. The table came from immunoSEQ multiplex PCR; TCRdb's copy has only in-frame clones and leaves some out. The table shows roughly 150,000 clones, with around 50% occurring only once. V shed 4 bases and J 4 bases; nucleotides not matched to a gene: 8. CDR3 length: 15 residues. Per the germline V gene, CDR1 is SGHTA and CDR2 is FQGNSA. The chain recombines TRBV7-2 with TRBJ1-1; 8 bases are a match to TRBD1. The specimen was CD4+ T cells sorted from blood, collected at week 0. The sequence derives from a human donor with alopecia areata. The CDR3 sequence: CASSSRTGMITEAFF. The CDR3 region has the DNA TGTGCCAGCAGCTCCCGGACAGGGATGATCACTGAAGCTTTCTTT.